A single sample is the source of the 4 T cell receptor beta chains below, sequenced in a study of T cells after yellow fever vaccination. MiXCR, run by TCRdb on the 5' RACE reads, gives a single entry per CDR3 protein. The sample lists hundreds of thousands of distinct CDR3 sequences; 3.6% were seen once. Specimen: PBMCs, collected on the day of the yellow fever booster vaccination. The receptors originated from a man between 18 and 35 years old who received the YFV17D yellow fever vaccine.

This clonotype was seen many times. The chain employs TRBV9 and TRBJ1-3, with D unclear. Trimming pared 0 bases from V and 0 bases from J, leaving 10 bases between. The CDR3 sequence is 16 residues long. The germline V gene encodes CDR1 SGDLS and CDR2 YYNGEE. The CDR3 here is CASSVEQLLSGNTIYF. CDR3 nucleotide sequence: TGTGCCAGCAGCGTAGAACAGCTTCTCTCTGGAAACACCATATATTTT.

This chain joins TRBV20-1 and TRBJ2-1; 8 positions match TRBD2. The CDR3 is 17 residues long. The V and J ends lost 1 base and 6 bases, in that order; junction bases with no gene match: 14. Germline V gene lookup returns CDR1 DFQATT and CDR2 SNEGSKA (reference sequence). The CDR3 coding sequence is TGCAGTGCTAGAGGCTTTATCCCCCGGGGGGGCCCCAATGAGCAGTTCTTC. It codes for CSARGFIPRGGPNEQFF.

This clonotype was counted ten times or more. The chain joins TRBV7-9 to TRBJ2-4; D remains ambiguous. The CDR3 extends over 15 amino acids. Looked up from germline, CDR1 is SEHNR and CDR2 is FQNEAQ (reference sequence). Trimming shortened V by 4 bases and J by 7 bases, and 17 bases separated the two germline ends. The CDR3 protein is CASSYFQAPGNIQYF. DNA of the CDR3: TGTGCCAGCAGCTACTTTCAGGCCCCCGGGAACATTCAGTACTTC.

V and J are TRBV5-1 and TRBJ1-2; TRBD1 aligns across 7 bases. After removal of 4 bases from V and 6 bases from J, the junction contained 12 bases not matched to a gene. The CDR3 totals 15 residues. Germline-derived CDR1 and CDR2 are SGHRS and YFSETQ. For the CDR3, the DNA is TGCGCCAGCAGCCCTACTGGACAGGCCCAAGATGGCTACACCTTC. It specifies CASSPTGQAQDGYTF.